A single sample gave rise to the 4 T cell receptor beta chains below, sequenced in a study of cytomegalovirus exposure and HLA in healthy donors. Measured with immunoSEQ multiplex PCR; TCRdb has only the in-frame clones, and not every one. The top ten hold 2% to 3% of the sample, which has 160,000 or so clones, roughly 86% seen once. Sequenced material: PBMCs. The origin of the receptors is a man aged 18 to 30 in good health and CMV-seropositive.

The chain recombines TRBV7-9 with TRBJ1-2; 10 nucleotides agree with TRBD1. The germline gives CDR1 SEHNR, CDR2 FQNEAQ (reference sequence). CDR3 length: 15 amino acids. V dropped 7 bases and J dropped 3; count of bases not matched to a gene: 8. The chain's CDR3 is CASTSTGTGDYGYTF. The CDR3 DNA follows: TGTGCCAGCACCTCGACCGGGACAGGGGACTATGGCTACACCTTC.

The genes are TRBV6-4 and TRBJ2-3; TRBD2 aligns across 8 bases. V lost 2 bases and J lost 2; bases outside the gene matches: 3. The CDR3 covers 15 residues. Germline V CDR1 and CDR2: MRHNA, SNTAGT. CDR3 nucleotide sequence: TGTGCCAGCAGTGACGGTAGCGGGACCACAGATACGCAGTATTTT. As protein: CASSDGSGTTDTQYF.

The CDR3 is CASSWGQGTNYGYTF. CDR3 in DNA: TGTGCCAGCAGTTGGGGTCAGGGGACTAACTATGGCTACACCTTC. The chain combines TRBV27 with TRBJ1-2; D possibly corresponds to TRBD1 (6 bases). This CDR3 is built from 15 residues. V was trimmed by 4 bases and J by 0 bases, leaving 12 bases between them. Germline V CDR1 and CDR2: MNHEY, SMNVEV (reference sequence).

This CDR3 is CASSPGDSPSYGYTF. The DNA for the CDR3 is TGTGCCAGCAGCCCGGGGGACAGTCCTAGCTATGGCTACACCTTC. The chain recombines TRBV9 with TRBJ1-2; TRBD1 matches at 7 bases. The CDR3 extends over 15 amino acids. V was clipped by 4 bases and J by 4 bases; unmatched bases: 10. Germline values: CDR1 SGDLS, CDR2 YYNGEE.